This entry describes one T cell receptor beta chain. This clonotype occurred a few times. Its antigen remains undetermined. No base qualities exist here, and no much larger clone lies one base off it. In the germline V gene, CDR1 corresponds to MNHEY and CDR2 to SVGAGI. From the cysteine up to the phenylalanine, the CDR3 has a length of 11 residues. The sequence is cut down to CDR3 DNA, 33 bases in frame from base 1. The junction shows trimming of 7 bases on V and 11 bases on J, plus 12 bases between the germline ends. These data originate in a study of T cells after yellow fever vaccination (dated by TCRdb to the late 2010s). Background for the entire study: Libraries from fractions with low cell numbers were prepared with the SMART-Seq v4 Ultra Low Input RNA kit. Bulk TCR alpha and beta repertoires were sequenced longitudinally to track T-cell clones before and after primary and booster YFV17D yellow fever vaccination. Blood samples were taken at several timepoints before and after primary and secondary immunization, and bulk PBMC replicates and cell subsets were isolated. Two healthy male donors made up the cohort, one aged 18 to 30 years and the other aged 30 to 40 years.

The sample's treatment or condition label, decoded: live attenuated yellow fever vaccine strain. At each blood-draw timepoint, two biological replicates of bulk PBMCs were collected. PBMCs were isolated from peripheral blood using a standard Ficoll-Paque protocol. TriZol was used to extract RNA from bulk PBMCs, CD4 and CD8 fractions, and dextramer-positive and dextramer-negative fractions. TCR cDNA was synthesized by 5'RACE template switching, through which a universal primer site and unique molecular identifiers were introduced. Priming for cDNA synthesis came from both the TCR alpha and TCR beta constant segments. Two PCR steps were used to amplify libraries, with sample barcodes and sequencing adapters being added in the second step. Sequencing of the libraries was done on either Illumina HiSeq 2500 (2x100 bp) or NovaSeq (2x150 bp). Per the original workflow: Reads were demultiplexed and collapsed into UMI consensus sequences with MIGEC, and V(D)J alignment was performed with MiXCR. Vaccine-responding clonotypes were defined with edgeR using replicate PBMC samples, requiring FDR below 0.01 and a log2 fold change above 5 up to day 15. Each bulk clonotype was labeled CD4 or CD8 based on which sequenced repertoire, CD4 or CD8, contained the clonotype at higher abundance. TCRdb cleaned the public reads at Q25 with fastp, built clones with MiXCR and kept in-frame beta chains. Each entry is one CDR3 protein sequence, shown with its most common DNA and genes. TCRdb's processing, not the authors' own work, is the source of the V and J calls. A total of 500,000 to 650,000 distinct CDR3 sequences appear in this sample, roughly 17% of them only once. The ten biggest clones cover 17% of the sample.

The research as a whole found: A small share of clonotypes occurred in both CD4 and CD8 compartments, likely arising from convergent recombination. Because the study included only a couple of donors, the extent to which the findings can be generalized is limited. FACS-sorted repertoires could contain abundant contaminating clonotypes from the bulk population, so computational filtering was required. Most clones expanded after primary vaccination were re-detected after the booster (approximately 95% of CD4 and more than 70% of CD8), suggesting broad memory maintenance. The secondary T-cell response was found to be weaker but faster than the primary response, with a peak reached on day 5 rather than on day 15.

The specimen comprised PBMCs, sampled about 5 days after the first yellow fever vaccination. The TCR was taken from a man between 18 and 29 years old who received the YFV17D yellow fever vaccine. The V gene is TRBV6-5 and the J gene is TRBJ2-1; the D gene is not confidently resolved. CDR3 reads: CASTSGSKQFF. The DNA sequence follows: TGTGCCAGCACCTCGGGCAGTAAGCAGTTCTTC.